Listed below are T cell receptor beta chains from one sample, sequenced in a study of brain T cells in children with intractable seizures. Libraries were prepared by immunoSEQ multiplex PCR; TCRdb keeps only in-frame clonotypes and omits some of them. The sample consists of approximately 330,000 clones, over 90% of them appearing once. The starting material was peripheral blood, obtained approximately 5 months after surgery. The receptors shown here come from a boy younger than two with tuberous sclerosis and intractable seizures. CDR3s include the opening cysteine and the closing phenylalanine or tryptophan. Fields, in order: V gene, CDR3 length, D gene, J gene, CDR3 DNA, CDR3 protein. The D gene is left open where the match is weak.

>TRBV4-2|15|-|TRBJ2-7
TGTGCCAGCAGCCAAGAACGGCAGGGGGGCGACGAGCAGTACTTC
CASSQERQGGDEQYF
>TRBV6-6|16|TRBD2|TRBJ2-3
TGTGCCAGCGGTAGGACTAGCGGGGTACTCACAGATACGCAGTATTTT
CASGRTSGVLTDTQYF
>TRBV6-5|16|-|TRBJ2-5
TGTGCCAGCAGTTCTCCGCGACAGGACATCCAAGAGACCCAGTACTTC
CASSSPRQDIQETQYF
>TRBV5-4|15|-|TRBJ1-2
TGTGCCAGCAGCTCGGTGGGGCAGGGGTGGAATGGCTACACCTTC
CASSSVGQGWNGYTF
>TRBV3-1/TRBV3-2|15|TRBD2|TRBJ2-5
TGTGCCAGCAGTCTAGCGGGAGGACGCCAAGAGACCCAGTACTTC
CASSLAGGRQETQYF
>TRBV6-6|13|TRBD1|TRBJ1-1
TGTGCCAGCAGTTCGACAGGGAGGTCGGAAGCTTTCTTT
CASSSTGRSEAFF
>TRBV19|15|-|TRBJ2-1
TGTGCCAGTAGTCCCCTCCCCGACAGAGACAATGAGCAGTTCTTC
CASSPLPDRDNEQFF
>TRBV24-1|19|TRBD1|TRBJ1-2
TGTGCCACCACAGTCCCGGGACATCTTTCCCAGGGGGAACTCTATGGCTACACCTTC
CATTVPGHLSQGELYGYTF
>TRBV27|14|-|TRBJ1-1
TGTGCCAGCAGTTTTTCCGACCAGAACACTGAAGCTTTCTTT
CASSFSDQNTEAFF
>TRBV18|15|TRBD2|TRBJ2-7
TGTGCCAGCTCCTGGGGACTAGCGGGAACCTACGAGCAGTACTTC
CASSWGLAGTYEQYF
>TRBV9|18|-|TRBJ2-2
TGTGCCAGCAGCGACCCCTACGTCGTTAATGGGGACACCGGGGAGCTGTTTTTT
CASSDPYVVNGDTGELFF
>TRBV5-1|15|-|TRBJ2-5
TGCGCCAGCAGCTTGGGGGACACTACAGGGGAGACCCAGTACTTC
CASSLGDTTGETQYF